Here is one T cell receptor (beta chain) with its context. The antigen this receptor binds is unknown. No per-base quality is available; no much larger clone lies one base away. Hyperthyroidism patients were newly diagnosed, had a disease duration of under 2 months, and were aged 18 to 65 years. Any patient with an uncontrolled infection, another autoimmune disease, pregnancy or lactation was excluded. Diagnoses relied on clinical symptoms, serum thyroxine and TRAb, thyroid ultrasound and orbital computed tomography. For progressor patients, blood was drawn at the first diagnosis of hyperthyroidism, before any ophthalmopathy symptoms had appeared. PBMCs were separated from roughly 10 ml of fresh peripheral blood using Ficoll-Paque density gradient centrifugation. Progressor patients were defined as those initially diagnosed with Graves' hyperthyroidism in whom ophthalmopathy developed during follow-up. Total RNA was extracted with Trizol reagent, and quality was checked on an Agilent 2100 Bioanalyzer.

These data come from a study of T cells in Graves' hyperthyroidism and ophthalmopathy (dated by TCRdb to between 2018 and 2021). At the level of the whole study: Peripheral blood was collected at initial diagnosis, before any treatment. The approximately 100 discovery patients were divided at random into training and test sets in a 7:3 ratio. The paper describes TCR Vbeta CDR3 sequencing of more than 120 peripheral blood samples, made up of 43 ophthalmopathy patients, 70 to 80 hyperthyroidism patients and 17 progressor patients. Once sampling was done, hyperthyroidism patients were given methimazole at a starting dose of 30 mg daily, whereas ophthalmopathy patients were given high-dose intravenous methylprednisolone. A discovery cohort of fewer than 110 patients, fewer than 50 with Graves' ophthalmopathy and about 60 with stable Graves' hyperthyroidism, was used to find distinguishing TCR V-J signatures. Thyroid tissue and blood T-cell repertoires from several Graves' hyperthyroidism patients were also compared in the study. Prospective prediction of ophthalmopathy was tested in an independent validation cohort of 18 to 20 hyperthyroidism patients and 17 patients who later progressed to ophthalmopathy.

Here is what the overall study found, with its caveats: A 13 V-J signature model separated ophthalmopathy from stable hyperthyroidism, with about 88% sensitivity and roughly 81% specificity in cross-validation and 80%/75% in testing. Sample size was not statistically predetermined, and investigators were not blinded to group allocation. Most expanded thyroid clonotypes (frequency above 0.001) were also detected in blood, a finding suggesting that blood repertoires may reflect thyroid immune responses. In validation, the model predicted progression to ophthalmopathy a median of about 5.9 months before onset, with over 55% sensitivity and roughly 73% specificity.

The TCR beta CDR3 regions were amplified from the RNA transcripts. The first round of RT-PCR for the TCR CDR3 was performed with the HTBI primer set and the Qiagen OneStep RT-PCR kit. Libraries were constructed in a second round of multiplex PCR, after which size selection and purification were performed. Libraries were sequenced paired-end with 100 bp reads on an Illumina HiSeq2000. The published analysis was carried out like this. Raw data were processed with SOAPnuke, discarding reads with adapters, uncalled bases, mean Phred below 15, or no exact constant-primer or identifier match. COPE v1.2.5 was used to merge high-quality paired reads, and clonotypes were defined as unique nucleotide sequences. MiTCR v1.1 was used to align the clonotypes against IMGT TRBV, TRBD and TRBJ reference segments. The analysis was restricted to V-J combinations with a frequency above 0.0001, which together covered 99.2% of the repertoires. A TCS score was defined as the ratio between F50 (clonal expansion) and ExV (chaos), using BLOSUM62-based TCRdist between CDR3 peptides within each V-J. Welch's t-statistics and random forest reduced approximately 520 V-J features to some 14, which were used in a naive Bayes classifier (R e1071). TCRdb redid the processing of the public reads, applying fastp at Q25 and MiXCR, and retained in-frame beta chains. Each entry merges the rows of one CDR3 protein and shows their most common DNA and genes. The V and J calls and clone size come from TCRdb's table, not from the authors' own analysis. The sample table holds 730,000 or so distinct CDR3 sequences, of which about 17% were seen once. Of the sample, around 15% falls within the top ten clones.

Relative to germline, V is missing 4 bases and J is missing 6 bases, with 5 bases of the junction outside any gene match. The CDR3 starts with the cysteine, ends with the phenylalanine, and has 14 residues. The only DNA kept is the CDR3, 42 bases in frame from the first base. As encoded in the germline V gene (reference sequence), CDR1 is MNHEY while CDR2 is SMNVEV. The chain is encoded by TRBV27 joined to TRBJ2-3, with 9 bases in between that match TRBD1. The receptor's source is a woman aged 45-59 years with Graves' hyperthyroidism that later progressed to Graves' ophthalmopathy. Sequences were obtained from blood. The CDR3 reads as follows: CASSWDRVSDTQYF. In nucleotide form, the sequence is TGTGCCAGCAGTTGGGACAGGGTATCGGATACGCAGTATTTT.